What follows is one T cell receptor (beta chain) and its context. TCRdb's copy holds only in-frame clones and misses some; the assay was immunoSEQ multiplex PCR. The sample records more than 200,000 clones, roughly 82% being singletons. These data belong to a study of blood T cell repertoires in COVID-19. This sequence originates from a woman at least 80 years old with active or convalescent COVID-19. Sequencing was done on a sample of peripheral blood.

The chain's CDR3 is CASSPLDRSSYGYTF. Here the CDR3 DNA reads TGTGCCAGCAGCCCCCTTGACAGATCGTCCTATGGCTACACCTTC. The genes are TRBV11-2 and TRBJ1-2; D is perhaps TRBD1 (5 bases). CDR3 length: 15 residues. Germline lookup yields CDR1 SGHAT and CDR2 FQNNGV. V was cut by 5 bases and J by 4 bases, with 17 bases left in between. The variable domain in full, completed from reference TRBV11-2 and TRBJ1-2, reads EAGVAQSPRYKIIEKRQSVAFWCNPISGHATLYWYQQILGQGPKLLIQFQNNGVVDDSQLPKDRFSAERLKGVDSTLKIQPAKLEDSAVYLCASSPLDRSSYGYTFGSGTRLTVV.